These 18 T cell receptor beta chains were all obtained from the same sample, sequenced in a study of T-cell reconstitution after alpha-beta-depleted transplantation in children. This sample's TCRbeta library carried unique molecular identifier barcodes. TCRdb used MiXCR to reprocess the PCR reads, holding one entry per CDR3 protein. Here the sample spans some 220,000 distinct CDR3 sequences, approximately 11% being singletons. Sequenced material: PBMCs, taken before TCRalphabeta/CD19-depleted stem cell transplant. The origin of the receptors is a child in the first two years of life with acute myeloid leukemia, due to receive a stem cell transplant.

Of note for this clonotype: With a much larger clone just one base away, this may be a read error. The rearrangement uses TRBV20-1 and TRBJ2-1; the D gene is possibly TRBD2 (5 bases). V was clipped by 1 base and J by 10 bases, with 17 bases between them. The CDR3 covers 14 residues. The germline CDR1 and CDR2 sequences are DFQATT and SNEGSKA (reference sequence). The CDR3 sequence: CSARALGSLGEQFF. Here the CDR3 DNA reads TGCAGTGCTAGAGCACTAGGATCCCTCGGGGAGCAGTTCTTC.

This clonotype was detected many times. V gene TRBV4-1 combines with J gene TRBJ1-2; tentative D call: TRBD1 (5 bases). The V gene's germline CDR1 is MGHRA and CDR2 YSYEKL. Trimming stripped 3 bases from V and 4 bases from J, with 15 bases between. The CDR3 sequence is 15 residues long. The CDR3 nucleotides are TGCGCCAGCAGCCAGAGACAGCAGCTCGGCTATGGCTACACCTTC. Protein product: CASSQRQQLGYGYTF.

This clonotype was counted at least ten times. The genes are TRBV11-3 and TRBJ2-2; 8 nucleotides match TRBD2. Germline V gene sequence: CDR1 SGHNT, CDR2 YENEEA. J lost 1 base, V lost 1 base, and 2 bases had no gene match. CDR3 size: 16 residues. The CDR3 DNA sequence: TGTGCCAGCAGCTTAGGACTAGCGAGGAACACCGGGGAGCTGTTTTTT. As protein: CASSLGLARNTGELFF.

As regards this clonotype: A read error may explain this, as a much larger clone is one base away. CDR3 sequence reads: CAISIGGTQYF. The CDR3 region has the DNA TGTGCCATCTCGATAGGAGGGACCCAGTACTTC. The gene calls are TRBV6-6 and TRBJ2-5, with D possibly TRBD2 on 5 matching bases. V was trimmed by 10 bases and J by 7 bases, leaving 13 bases between them. The germline V gene has CDR1 MNHNY and CDR2 SVGAGI (reference sequence). This CDR3 contains 11 residues.

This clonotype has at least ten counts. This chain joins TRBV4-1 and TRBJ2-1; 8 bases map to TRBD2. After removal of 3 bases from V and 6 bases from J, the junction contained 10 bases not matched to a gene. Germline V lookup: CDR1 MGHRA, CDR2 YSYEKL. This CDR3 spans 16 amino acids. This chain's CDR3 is CASSQGGGRQFNEQFF. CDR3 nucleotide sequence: TGCGCCAGCAGCCAGGGCGGGGGGCGACAGTTCAATGAGCAGTTCTTC.

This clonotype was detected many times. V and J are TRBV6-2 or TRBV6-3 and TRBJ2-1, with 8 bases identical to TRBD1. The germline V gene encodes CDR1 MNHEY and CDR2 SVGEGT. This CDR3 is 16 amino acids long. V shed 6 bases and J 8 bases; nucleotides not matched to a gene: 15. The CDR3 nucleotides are TGTGCCAGCAGCGACGTCGGACAGGGCCCCCCCCATGAGCAGTTCTTC. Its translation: CASSDVGQGPPHEQFF.

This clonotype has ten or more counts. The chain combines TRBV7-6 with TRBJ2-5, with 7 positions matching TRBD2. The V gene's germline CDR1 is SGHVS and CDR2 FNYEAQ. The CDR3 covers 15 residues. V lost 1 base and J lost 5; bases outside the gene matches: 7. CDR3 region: CASSLGGRALETQYF. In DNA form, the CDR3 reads TGTGCCAGCAGCTTAGGGGGGAGGGCCCTGGAGACCCAGTACTTC.

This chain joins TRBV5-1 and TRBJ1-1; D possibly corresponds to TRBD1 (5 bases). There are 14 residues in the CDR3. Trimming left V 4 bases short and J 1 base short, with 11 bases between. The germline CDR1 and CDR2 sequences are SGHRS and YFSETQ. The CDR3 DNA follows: TGCGCCAGCAGCGTACTCAGGGAGAACACTGAAGCTTTCTTT. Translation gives CASSVLRENTEAFF.

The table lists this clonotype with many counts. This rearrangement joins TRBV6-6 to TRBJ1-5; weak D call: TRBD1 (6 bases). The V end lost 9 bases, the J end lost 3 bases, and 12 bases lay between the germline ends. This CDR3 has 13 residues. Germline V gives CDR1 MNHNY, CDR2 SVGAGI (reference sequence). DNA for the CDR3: TGTGCCAGTACAGGGTTTCTCAATCAGCCCCAGCATTTT. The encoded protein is CASTGFLNQPQHF.

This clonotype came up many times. The CDR3 DNA reads TGTGCCACCAGCAGAGATCTAGCGGGAGGGGGTGGAGAGACCCAGTACTTC. Its protein product is CATSRDLAGGGGETQYF. The chain uses TRBV15 and TRBJ2-5, with 12 bases matching TRBD2. J was trimmed by 4 bases and V by 0 bases; bases with no gene match: 6. The CDR3 consists of 17 residues. CDR1 LNHNV and CDR2 YYDKDF come from the germline V gene (reference sequence).

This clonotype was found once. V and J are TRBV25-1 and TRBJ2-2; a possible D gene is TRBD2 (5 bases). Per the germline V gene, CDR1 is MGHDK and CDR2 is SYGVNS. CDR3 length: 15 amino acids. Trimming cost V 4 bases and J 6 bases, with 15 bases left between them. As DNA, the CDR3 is TGTGCCAGCAGTGGAACATGGGAGTGGGCCGGGGAGCTGTTTTTT. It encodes CASSGTWEWAGELFF.

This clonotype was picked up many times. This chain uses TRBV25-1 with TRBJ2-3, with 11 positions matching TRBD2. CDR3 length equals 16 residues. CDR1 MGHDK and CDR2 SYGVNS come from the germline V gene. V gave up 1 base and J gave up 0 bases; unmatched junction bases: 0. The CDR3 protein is CASSEWTSGSTDTQYF. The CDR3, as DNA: TGTGCCAGCAGTGAATGGACTAGCGGGAGCACAGATACGCAGTATTTT.

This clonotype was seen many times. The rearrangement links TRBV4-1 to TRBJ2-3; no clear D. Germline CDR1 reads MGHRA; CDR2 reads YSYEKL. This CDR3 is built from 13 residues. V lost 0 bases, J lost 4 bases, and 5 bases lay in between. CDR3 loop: CASSQELSDTQYF. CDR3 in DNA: TGCGCCAGCAGCCAAGAGCTCTCAGATACGCAGTATTTT.

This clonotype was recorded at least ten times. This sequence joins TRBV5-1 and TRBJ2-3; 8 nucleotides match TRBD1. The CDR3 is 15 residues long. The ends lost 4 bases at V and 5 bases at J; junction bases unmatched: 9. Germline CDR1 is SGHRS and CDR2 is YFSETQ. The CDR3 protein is CASSQPDRGKDTQYF. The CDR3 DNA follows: TGCGCCAGCAGCCAGCCCGACAGGGGAAAAGATACGCAGTATTTT.

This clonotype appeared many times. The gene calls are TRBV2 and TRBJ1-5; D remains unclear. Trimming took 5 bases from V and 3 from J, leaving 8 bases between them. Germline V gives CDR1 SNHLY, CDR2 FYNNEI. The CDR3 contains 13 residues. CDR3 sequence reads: CASSTNDNQPQHF. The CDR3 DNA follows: TGTGCCAGCAGTACTAACGACAATCAGCCCCAGCATTTT.

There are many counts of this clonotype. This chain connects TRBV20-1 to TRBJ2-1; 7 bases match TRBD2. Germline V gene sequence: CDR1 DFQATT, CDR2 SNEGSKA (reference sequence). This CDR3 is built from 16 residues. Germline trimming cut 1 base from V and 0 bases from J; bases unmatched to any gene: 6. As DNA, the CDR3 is TGCAGTGCTAGAGTAGGAGCGGGACGCTCCTACAATGAGCAGTTCTTC. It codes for CSARVGAGRSYNEQFF.

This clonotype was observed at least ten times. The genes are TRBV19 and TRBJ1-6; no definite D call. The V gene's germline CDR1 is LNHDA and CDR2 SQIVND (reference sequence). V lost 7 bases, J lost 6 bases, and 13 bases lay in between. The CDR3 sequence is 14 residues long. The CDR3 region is CASNHRASNSPLHF. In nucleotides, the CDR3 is TGTGCCAGTAATCACAGAGCCTCTAATTCACCCCTCCACTTT.

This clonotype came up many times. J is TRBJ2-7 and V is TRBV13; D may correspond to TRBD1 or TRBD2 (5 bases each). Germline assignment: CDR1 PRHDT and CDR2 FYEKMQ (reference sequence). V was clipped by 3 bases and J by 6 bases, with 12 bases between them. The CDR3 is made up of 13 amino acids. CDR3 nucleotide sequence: TGTGCCAGCAGCTTCACCCGGGACCTCGAGCAGTACTTC. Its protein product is CASSFTRDLEQYF.